What follows are 30 T cell receptor beta chains derived from one specimen sequenced in a study of blood T cell repertoires in COVID-19 (dated by TCRdb to the early 2020s). Preparation of the library involved the immunoSEQ multiplex PCR assay. This is the immuneACCESS table as TCRdb keeps it, with only in-frame sequences that have V and J called. A part of the clones is gone; compared with another copy, unresolved V genes explain less than half, and the rest is unexplained. Present in this sample are some 260,000 clones, approximately 80% of which were seen just once. Over 7.5% of the sample is in the top ten clones. Sequenced input: peripheral blood. These TCRs come from an elderly man with acute or convalescent COVID-19.

The J gene is TRBJ1-2, the V gene TRBV5-1; D is perhaps TRBD1 (5 bases). Trimming took off 1 base at V and 2 bases at J, with 6 bases between the two ends. The CDR3 contains 13 residues. The germline V gene encodes CDR1 SGHRS and CDR2 YFSETQ. The CDR3 bases are TGCGCCAGCAGCTTGAACAGGAACTATGGCTACACCTTC. Its translation: CASSLNRNYGYTF.

This clone was found once. The chain is built from TRBV3-1 (or the pseudogene TRBV3-2) and TRBJ1-1; tentatively, D is TRBD1 (6 bases). With 1 base removed from V and 4 bases from J, the gap between germline ends came to 10 bases. The CDR3 loop spans 14 amino acids. Germline-derived CDR1 and CDR2 are LGHDT and YNNKEL (reference sequence). The CDR3 reads CASSQGIRGTEAFF. CDR3 DNA sequence: TGTGCCAGCAGCCAAGGAATCAGGGGCACTGAAGCTTTCTTT.

The chain's CDR3 is CASSEIEGRVQETQYF. Here the CDR3 DNA reads TGTGCCAGCAGTGAAATCGAAGGGAGGGTCCAAGAGACCCAGTACTTC. The gene calls are TRBV2 and TRBJ2-5, with 7 bases lining up with TRBD2. CDR1 is SNHLY and CDR2 is FYNNEI in the germline V gene. The ends lost 2 bases at V and 1 base at J; junction bases unmatched: 7. The CDR3 runs 16 residues. The whole variable domain, remainder taken from reference TRBV2 and TRBJ2-5, is EPEVTQTPSHQVTQMGQEVILRCVPISNHLYFYWYRQILGQKVEFLVSFYNNEISEKSEIFDDQFSVERPDGSNFTLKIRSTKLEDSAMYFCASSEIEGRVQETQYFGPGTRLLVL.

This clone was picked up one time. The junction shows a germline mismatch at one end, possibly a read error. CDR3 in amino acids: CTSSPGPRGYQPQHF. The CDR3 DNA sequence: TGTACCAGCAGCCCCGGGCCACGGGGTTATCAGCCCCAGCATTTT. J is TRBJ1-5 and V is TRBV5-5; D ambiguous. The CDR3 has 15 amino acids. CDR1 and CDR2 (germline): SGHKS, YYEKEE (reference sequence).

The chain is built from TRBV28 and TRBJ1-2, with a weak D call TRBD1 (5 bases). Trimming left V 4 bases short and J 2 bases short, with 11 bases between. In germline, CDR1 is MDHEN, CDR2 SYDVKM. This CDR3 is built from 14 residues. The CDR3 is CASSSLTANYGYTF. In DNA, the CDR3 is TGTGCCAGCAGTTCCCTGACAGCGAACTATGGCTACACCTTC.

This rearrangement joins TRBV9 to TRBJ1-2; tentatively, D is TRBD1 (5 bases). The length of the CDR3 is 14 residues. Per germline, CDR1 SGDLS and CDR2 YYNGEE. Between the trimmed V and J ends, which lost 5 bases and 4 bases, there was a span of 15 bases. Written as DNA, the CDR3 is TGTGCCAGCAGACCTAGCGGGGGGGGCTATGGCTACACCTTC. It yields the protein CASRPSGGGYGYTF.

The gene calls are TRBV5-4 and TRBJ2-7, with a weak D call TRBD2 (6 bases). This CDR3 is 14 amino acids long. Germline CDR1 is SGHNT and CDR2 is YYREEE (reference sequence). V was clipped by 4 bases and J by 6 bases, with 17 bases between them. The CDR3 spells CASSPRGSSSEQYF. For the CDR3, the DNA is TGTGCCAGCAGCCCCCGGGGGTCTTCGAGCGAGCAGTACTTC.

This chain links TRBV29-1 with TRBJ1-2, with D perhaps matching TRBD1 (6 bases). Trimming stripped 8 bases from V and 6 bases from J, with 19 bases between. Germline V gene lookup returns CDR1 SQVTM and CDR2 ANQGSEA. The CDR3 loop spans 13 amino acids. CDR3 nucleotide sequence: TGCAGCCTATCGCCGGGGGGCAAGGATGGCTACACCTTC. Amino acid sequence: CSLSPGGKDGYTF.

V usage is TRBV20-1 and J usage is TRBJ2-7; D perhaps matches TRBD2 (5 bases). V gave up 3 bases and J gave up 3 bases, with 15 bases separating them. This CDR3 contains 14 residues. Germline V gene sequence: CDR1 DFQATT, CDR2 SNEGSKA (reference sequence). The CDR3 DNA sequence: TGCAGTGCTAGTTTGACCGGGGATTACTACGAGCAGTACTTC. This encodes CSASLTGDYYEQYF.

The chain couples TRBV27 to TRBJ2-1; D may be TRBD1 (6 bases). The CDR3 consists of 14 residues. V lost 1 base and J lost 4, with 8 bases in between. CDR1 and CDR2 from the germline V gene are MNHEY and SMNVEV (reference sequence). The CDR3 sequence is CASSLYRAYNEQFF. As DNA, the CDR3 is TGTGCCAGCAGTTTATACAGGGCGTACAATGAGCAGTTCTTC.

This clone showed up just a few times. J is TRBJ2-1 and V is TRBV6-5; D may be TRBD2 (6 bases). The CDR3 runs 15 residues. The V gene's germline CDR1 is MNHEY and CDR2 SVGAGI. V lost 6 bases, J lost 7 bases, and 19 bases lay in between. This chain's CDR3 is CASSPSVGGGNEQFF. The DNA for the CDR3 is TGTGCCAGCAGCCCGTCAGTCGGGGGTGGGAATGAGCAGTTCTTC.

The chain joins TRBV7-3 to TRBJ2-3; D ambiguous. CDR3 length: 15 residues. Trimming took off 1 base at V and 2 bases at J, with 10 bases between the two ends. CDR1 is SGHTA, CDR2 FQGTGA, per germline. The DNA of the CDR3 is TGTGCCAGCAGCTTAAGAGGCTATCCCACAGATACGCAGTATTTT. Translation: CASSLRGYPTDTQYF.

This sequence joins TRBV7-2 and TRBJ1-3; 7 bases are a match to TRBD1. The CDR3 sequence is 15 residues long. With 7 bases clipped from V and 2 bases from J, the junction kept 8 bases outside the gene matches. Germline-derived CDR1 and CDR2 are SGHTA and FQGNSA. The CDR3 reads CASIEPGGAGNTIYF. For the CDR3, the DNA is TGTGCCAGCATCGAACCAGGGGGTGCTGGAAACACCATATATTTT.

This clone was detected once. V gene TRBV28 combines with J gene TRBJ2-7; D not resolved. Germline V gives CDR1 MDHEN, CDR2 SYDVKM. The CDR3 is 14 amino acids. With 2 bases removed from V and 7 bases from J, the gap between germline ends came to 15 bases. The CDR3 DNA reads TGTGCCAGCAGTTTAGGGTTCAGGTCCGGAGAGCAGTACTTC. Amino acid sequence: CASSLGFRSGEQYF.

CDR3 bases: TGTGCCACCTCCGGACAGGTTGGAAACACCATATATTTT. This translates into CATSGQVGNTIYF. This rearrangement joins TRBV19 to TRBJ1-3, with TRBD1 identical over 7 bases. The CDR3 length is 13 residues. Trimming took 10 bases from V and 3 from J; bases not matched to a gene: 6. The germline gives CDR1 LNHDA, CDR2 SQIVND (reference sequence).

The V and J genes are TRBV9 and TRBJ2-1; 8 positions match TRBD1. CDR1 and CDR2 (germline): SGDLS, YYNGEE. V was pared by 2 bases and J by 8 bases, with 6 bases of the junction left unmatched. CDR3 size: 14 residues. CDR3 amino acids: CASSVTGVEDEQFF. CDR3 nucleotides: TGTGCCAGCAGCGTGACAGGGGTTGAGGATGAGCAGTTCTTC.

This chain links TRBV30 with TRBJ1-2; D not resolved. Trimming took 4 bases from V and 0 from J, leaving 12 bases between them. The CDR3 extends over 14 amino acids. Germline V lookup: CDR1 GTSNPN, CDR2 SVGIG (reference sequence). The DNA for the CDR3 is TGTGCCTGGACTCCGGTAATAACTAACTATGGCTACACCTTC. The encoded protein is CAWTPVITNYGYTF.

The CDR3 here is CASSQDIRVRAYNEQFF. Written as DNA, the CDR3 is TGCGCCAGCAGCCAAGATATCAGGGTGAGAGCGTACAATGAGCAGTTCTTC. The chain combines TRBV4-1 with TRBJ2-1, with TRBD1 as a possible D gene (5 bases). Trimming removed 0 bases at V and 4 bases at J, with 16 bases between. CDR3 length equals 17 residues. CDR1 MGHRA and CDR2 YSYEKL come from the germline V gene.

This sequence joins TRBV19 and TRBJ1-2; D is possibly TRBD1 (5 bases). Germline V gene data show CDR1 as LNHDA and CDR2 as SQIVND (reference sequence). CDR3 length equals 14 residues. Trimming shortened V by 5 bases and J by 0 bases, and 10 bases separated the two germline ends. The CDR3 DNA follows: TGTGCCAGTAGTCCCCAGGGTTCTAACTATGGCTACACCTTC. Its translation: CASSPQGSNYGYTF.

The chain couples TRBV18 to TRBJ1-1; 9 nucleotides agree with TRBD1. Germline CDR1 KGHSH, CDR2 LQKENI. The CDR3 contains 17 residues. The ends lost 3 bases at V and 5 bases at J; junction bases unmatched: 13. The chain's CDR3 is CASSPGTGISARTEAFF. In DNA form, the CDR3 reads TGTGCCAGCTCACCCGGGACAGGGATTTCGGCGCGAACTGAAGCTTTCTTT.

The chain employs TRBV19 and TRBJ1-5; 7 bases align to TRBD1. Germline CDR1 reads LNHDA; CDR2 reads SQIVND (reference sequence). Trimming took 4 bases from V and 0 from J; bases not matched to a gene: 3. The CDR3 length is 15 residues. Here the CDR3 reads CASSTRDSSNQPQHF. CDR3 DNA sequence: TGTGCCAGTAGTACCCGGGACAGTAGCAATCAGCCCCAGCATTTT.

V is TRBV3-1 (or the pseudogene TRBV3-2) and J is TRBJ2-7; D is ambiguous. CDR3 length: 13 amino acids. Germline values: CDR1 LGHDT, CDR2 YNNKEL (reference sequence). Trimming shortened V by 4 bases and J by 2 bases, and 9 bases separated the two germline ends. CDR3 residues: CASSPGSTYEQYF. CDR3 DNA sequence: TGTGCCAGCAGCCCAGGCAGTACCTACGAGCAGTACTTC.

V is TRBV3-1 (or the pseudogene TRBV3-2) and J is TRBJ1-4, with 11 bases matching TRBD1. Germline V gene data show CDR1 as LGHDT and CDR2 as YNNKEL (reference sequence). CDR3 length: 17 residues. V was clipped by 2 bases and J by 8 bases; unmatched bases: 10. The CDR3 sequence: CASSQSDRGPSNEKLFF. In DNA form, the CDR3 reads TGTGCCAGCAGCCAATCGGACAGGGGGCCAAGTAACGAAAAACTGTTTTTT.

The table lists this clone with a few counts. The J gene is TRBJ1-3, the V gene TRBV3-1 (or the pseudogene TRBV3-2); possibly TRBD1 for D (5 bases). This CDR3 has 17 amino acids. V shed 0 bases and J shed 5 bases, with 17 bases lying between them. Per the germline V gene, CDR1 is LGHDT and CDR2 is YNNKEL (reference sequence). Here the CDR3 reads CASSQDLPRGDRNTIYF. CDR3 sequence (DNA): TGTGCCAGCAGCCAAGACCTTCCGCGGGGCGATCGAAACACCATATATTTT.

The genes are TRBV27 and TRBJ1-2, with 10 bases matching TRBD1. The trim removed 5 bases at V and 7 bases at J, leaving 7 bases unmatched. The CDR3 contains 14 residues. Per germline, CDR1 MNHEY and CDR2 SMNVEV (reference sequence). The CDR3 protein is CASSLRQGAFGYTF. CDR3 sequence (DNA): TGTGCCAGCAGTCTCCGACAGGGGGCGTTTGGCTACACCTTC.

The chain links TRBV5-1 to TRBJ2-3; D gene uncertain. Trimming took 0 bases from V and 2 from J, leaving 7 bases between them. Germline values: CDR1 SGHRS, CDR2 YFSETQ. The CDR3 has 14 amino acids. Here the CDR3 reads CASSLASDTDTQYF. The CDR3 DNA reads TGCGCCAGCAGCTTGGCCAGCGACACAGATACGCAGTATTTT.

The chain employs TRBV5-4 and TRBJ2-7; 9 bases match TRBD2. The CDR3 has 15 amino acids. V dropped 3 bases and J dropped 2; count of bases not matched to a gene: 6. Germline V gives CDR1 SGHNT, CDR2 YYREEE (reference sequence). CDR3 protein: CASSSRTSVTYEQYF. CDR3 DNA: TGTGCCAGCAGCTCTAGGACTAGCGTCACCTACGAGCAGTACTTC. The variable domain in full, with the rest retrieved from reference TRBV5-4 and TRBJ2-7, is ETGVTQSPTHLIKTRGQQVTLRCSSQSGHNTVSWYQQALGQGPQFIFQYYREEENGRGNFPPRFSGLQFPNYSSELNVNALELDDSALYLCASSSRTSVTYEQYFGPGTRLTVT.

V gene TRBV13 combines with J gene TRBJ2-2; 8 positions agree with TRBD2. With 2 bases clipped from V and 4 bases from J, the junction kept 3 bases outside the gene matches. Germline values: CDR1 PRHDT, CDR2 FYEKMQ (reference sequence). This CDR3 region has 15 residues. The CDR3: CASSLPLAGTGELFF. The DNA of the CDR3 is TGTGCCAGCAGCTTACCGCTAGCGGGCACCGGGGAGCTGTTTTTT.

This chain links TRBV11-2 with TRBJ1-1; TRBD1 might be the D (6 bases). The V and J ends lost 2 bases and 4 bases respectively, with 8 bases between them. Per germline, CDR1 SGHAT and CDR2 FQNNGV. This CDR3 has 13 amino acids. The DNA for the CDR3 is TGTGCCAGCAGCTTACAGGGGCGCACTGAAGCTTTCTTT. Translation: CASSLQGRTEAFF. Using reference TRBV11-2 and TRBJ1-1 for the parts outside the CDR3, the full variable domain is EAGVAQSPRYKIIEKRQSVAFWCNPISGHATLYWYQQILGQGPKLLIQFQNNGVVDDSQLPKDRFSAERLKGVDSTLKIQPAKLEDSAVYLCASSLQGRTEAFFGQGTRLTVV.

This chain joins TRBV9 and TRBJ2-7, with D tentatively TRBD2 (5 bases). Between the trimmed V and J ends, which lost 4 bases and 3 bases, there was a span of 20 bases. Germline V CDR1 and CDR2: SGDLS, YYNGEE. This CDR3 contains 16 residues. The CDR3 bases are TGTGCCAGCAGCTTTACGGGAACTCACTTTCTCTACGAGCAGTACTTC. This gives the protein CASSFTGTHFLYEQYF.